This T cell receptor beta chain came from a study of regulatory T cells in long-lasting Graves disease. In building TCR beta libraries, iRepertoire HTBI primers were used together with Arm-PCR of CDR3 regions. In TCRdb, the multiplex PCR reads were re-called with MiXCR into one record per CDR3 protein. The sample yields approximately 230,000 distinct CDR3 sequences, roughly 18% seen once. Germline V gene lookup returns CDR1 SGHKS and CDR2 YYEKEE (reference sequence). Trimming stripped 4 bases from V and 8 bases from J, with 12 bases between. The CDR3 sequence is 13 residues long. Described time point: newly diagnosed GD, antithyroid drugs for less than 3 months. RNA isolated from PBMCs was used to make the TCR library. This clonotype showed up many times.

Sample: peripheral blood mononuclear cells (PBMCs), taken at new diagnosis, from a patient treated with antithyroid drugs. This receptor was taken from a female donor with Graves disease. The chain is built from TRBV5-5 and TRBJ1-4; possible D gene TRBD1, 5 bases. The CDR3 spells CASSTRGSEKLFF. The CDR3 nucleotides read TGTGCCAGCAGCACGAGGGGTTCGGAAAAACTGTTTTTT. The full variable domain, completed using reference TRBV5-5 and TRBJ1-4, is DAGVTQSPTHLIKTRGQQVTLRCSPISGHKSVSWYQQVLGQGPQFIFQYYEKEERGRGNFPDRFSARQFPNYSSELNVNALLLGDSALYLCASSTRGSEKLFFGSGTQLSVL.